What follows are 23 T cell receptor beta chains derived from one specimen sequenced in a study of CD8 T cells in ankylosing spondylitis. From the 5' RACE reads, TCRdb called clonotypes with MiXCR, one entry per CDR3 protein. The sample includes just under 350,000 distinct CDR3 sequences, roughly 15% seen only once; the top ten take roughly 0.99%. The sequenced sample was blood, either unsorted or a sorted T cell fraction (not recorded which). The receptor set was obtained from a male donor with ankylosing spondylitis or in good health (not recorded which).

This clonotype was seen a handful of times. V usage is TRBV6-1 and J usage is TRBJ2-3; 8 bases agree with TRBD2. In germline, CDR1 is MNHNS, CDR2 SASEGT. This CDR3 is 14 amino acids long. Unmatched junction bases numbered 13, after V lost 11 bases and J lost 6 bases. The chain's CDR3 is CASRGLVTPDTQYF. Written as DNA, the CDR3 is TGTGCCTCACGGGGACTAGTAACACCGGATACGCAGTATTTT.

This clonotype has more than one count but fewer than ten. The rearrangement links TRBV6-1 to TRBJ2-5, with D possibly being TRBD1 or TRBD2 (5 bases each). Trimming removed 1 base at V and 1 base at J, with 7 bases between. Germline values: CDR1 MNHNS, CDR2 SASEGT. The CDR3 has 14 amino acids. CDR3 DNA sequence: TGTGCCAGCAGTGAAGGGGGGAGCCAAGAGACCCAGTACTTC. Translating gives CASSEGGSQETQYF.

This clonotype showed up just a few times. The chain is built from TRBV20-1 and TRBJ2-1, with 12 bases matching TRBD2. V lost 0 bases and J lost 0; bases outside the gene matches: 9. The CDR3 contains 19 residues. From germline, CDR1 is DFQATT and CDR2 SNEGSKA (reference sequence). The CDR3 loop is CSARDLTSGGQSSYNEQFF. Here the CDR3 DNA reads TGCAGTGCTAGAGATCTGACTAGCGGGGGTCAGAGCTCCTACAATGAGCAGTTCTTC.

V and J are TRBV7-8 and TRBJ2-2; 8 bases align to TRBD1. CDR1 and CDR2 from the germline V gene are SGHVS and FQNEAQ. J lost 1 base, V lost 7 bases, and 5 bases had no gene match. The CDR3 covers 15 residues. CDR3 loop: CASTRQGRNTGELFF. The CDR3 DNA follows: TGTGCCAGCACCCGACAGGGGCGGAACACCGGGGAGCTGTTTTTT.

Worth noting for this clonotype: A clone one base away is much larger, so this may be a read error. The chain uses TRBV5-1 and TRBJ2-2; D could derive from TRBD1 or TRBD2 (5 bases each). In germline, CDR1 is SGHRS, CDR2 YFSETQ. This CDR3 contains 15 residues. The CDR3 spells CASRLDGAVTGELFF. DNA for the CDR3: TGCGCCAGCAGGTTGGACGGGGCCGTGACCGGGGAGCTGTTTTTT.

The chain is built from TRBV12-3 or TRBV12-4 and TRBJ1-2, with D perhaps TRBD1 (5 bases). The V gene lost 7 bases and the J gene lost 0 bases, with 9 bases spanning the gap. The CDR3 loop spans 13 amino acids. The CDR3 region has the DNA TGTGCCAGCATGGGACGAGCTAACTATGGCTACACCTTC. It specifies CASMGRANYGYTF.

The V gene is TRBV18, the J gene TRBJ1-1; unclear D gene. This CDR3 is built from 15 residues. From germline, CDR1 is KGHSH and CDR2 LQKENI. The V end lost 2 bases, the J end lost 1 base, and 11 bases lay between the germline ends. CDR3 nucleotides: TGTGCCAGCTCACCATTGGCGTCTCCGAACACTGAAGCTTTCTTT. Translating gives CASSPLASPNTEAFF.

CDR3 nucleotides: TGTGCCAGCAGTTACAGTGTCAGGGGTAATTCACCCCTCCACTTT. This codes for CASSYSVRGNSPLHF. The chain is built from TRBV6-5 and TRBJ1-6, with D perhaps TRBD1 (6 bases). V lost 2 bases and J lost 6, with 11 bases in between. Germline-derived CDR1 and CDR2 are MNHEY and SVGAGI. The CDR3 runs to 15 residues.

This clonotype was counted a few times. The J gene is TRBJ2-1, the V gene TRBV20-1; 8 bases agree with TRBD2. The V segment lost 2 bases and the J segment 6 bases; nucleotides outside the gene matches: 6. This CDR3 spans 14 amino acids. CDR1 is DFQATT and CDR2 is SNEGSKA in the germline V gene (reference sequence). The CDR3 nucleotides are TGCAGTGCTAGAAAATTAGCGGGAAGCAATGAGCAGTTCTTC. Translating it yields CSARKLAGSNEQFF.

The J gene is TRBJ2-7, the V gene TRBV6-6; D not certain. Germline assignment: CDR1 MNHNY and CDR2 SVGAGI (reference sequence). CDR3 length: 12 residues. Trimming took off 6 bases at V and 7 bases at J, with 13 bases between the two ends. In nucleotides, the CDR3 is TGTGCCAGCAGCCGCCCGAAGGAGGAGCAGTACTTC. Its translation: CASSRPKEEQYF.

The chain has TRBV29-1 and TRBJ2-3; D might be TRBD1 or TRBD2, each matching 5 bases. Per the germline V gene, CDR1 is SQVTM and CDR2 is ANQGSEA. Trimming took off 1 base at V and 5 bases at J, with 13 bases between the two ends. CDR3 length: 14 residues. Written as DNA, the CDR3 is TGCAGCGTTGAAGCTGGGACCTTCGGAGATACGCAGTATTTT. It codes for CSVEAGTFGDTQYF.

This clonotype was seen repeatedly, ten times or more. The chain combines TRBV9 with TRBJ2-3, with TRBD2 matching 7 bases. CDR3 length equals 12 residues. CDR1 is SGDLS and CDR2 is YYNGEE in the germline V gene. Germline trimming cut 1 base from V and 9 bases from J; bases unmatched to any gene: 2. The CDR3 DNA sequence: TGTGCCAGCAGCGTAATAGCGGGCACGCAGTATTTT. Residues: CASSVIAGTQYF.

The chain is built from TRBV27 and TRBJ2-1; D not certain. The CDR3 extends over 17 amino acids. V was trimmed by 4 bases and J by 0 bases, leaving 16 bases between them. Germline lookup yields CDR1 MNHEY and CDR2 SMNVEV (reference sequence). The CDR3 DNA reads as TGTGCCAGCAGTTCGACTTGGGCGGTGAGCTCCTACAATGAGCAGTTCTTC. This codes for CASSSTWAVSSYNEQFF.

This clonotype was seen more than once but under ten times. The chain joins TRBV5-6 to TRBJ2-7, with TRBD1 identical over 8 bases. V lost 4 bases and J lost 2; bases outside the gene matches: 5. This CDR3 contains 14 residues. Per germline, CDR1 SGHDT and CDR2 YYEEEE. The CDR3 loop reads CASSPGQVAYEQYF. As DNA, the CDR3 is TGTGCCAGCAGCCCGGGACAGGTAGCCTACGAGCAGTACTTC.

This sequence joins TRBV6-1 and TRBJ2-7, with 8 bases identical to TRBD2. The CDR3 sequence is 16 residues long. Germline V gene sequence: CDR1 MNHNS, CDR2 SASEGT. V shed 2 bases, J shed 2 bases, and the junction held 8 bases outside the gene matches. CDR3 bases: TGTGCCAGCAGTGAAAGTCTAGCGGGTGTACCCTACGAGCAGTACTTC. Its protein product is CASSESLAGVPYEQYF.

This chain joins TRBV9 and TRBJ2-3, with D tentatively TRBD2 (6 bases). V shed 3 bases and J shed 4 bases, with 18 bases lying between them. Germline CDR1 SGDLS, CDR2 YYNGEE. This CDR3 region has 16 residues. The CDR3 DNA sequence: TGTGCCAGCAGCGCAGGGAGCCTAGGGAGGTCAGATACGCAGTATTTT. Amino acids: CASSAGSLGRSDTQYF.

This rearrangement joins TRBV5-1 to TRBJ1-1, with 7 bases matching TRBD1. V gave up 4 bases and J gave up 1 base; unmatched junction bases: 4. The CDR3 runs to 14 residues. Germline V gene sequence: CDR1 SGHRS, CDR2 YFSETQ. The DNA of the CDR3 is TGCGCCAGCAGCAGCCGGGACAGGAACACTGAAGCTTTCTTT. Protein: CASSSRDRNTEAFF. Filled out from reference TRBV5-1 and TRBJ1-1, the complete variable domain reads KAGVTQTPRYLIKTRGQQVTLSCSPISGHRSVSWYQQTPGQGLQFLFEYFSETQRNKGNFPGRFSGRQFSNSRSEMNVSTLELGDSALYLCASSSRDRNTEAFFGQGTRLTVV.

This clonotype has just a few counts. The J gene is TRBJ1-6, the V gene TRBV7-6, with D possibly TRBD1 on 6 matching bases. The germline V gene has CDR1 SGHVS and CDR2 FNYEAQ. CDR3 size: 16 residues. V was trimmed by 1 base and J by 7 bases, leaving 14 bases between them. CDR3 in DNA: TGTGCCAGCAGCTTAGAACAGGGATCCTGGAATTCACCCCTCCACTTT. Translating gives CASSLEQGSWNSPLHF.

The chain is built from TRBV5-1 and TRBJ2-5; D is ambiguous. Trimming shortened V by 0 bases and J by 1 base, and 10 bases separated the two germline ends. The CDR3 is made up of 15 amino acids. The germline V gene has CDR1 SGHRS and CDR2 YFSETQ. This CDR3 reads CASSLALATQETQYF. In DNA, the CDR3 is TGCGCCAGCAGCTTGGCGTTGGCTACCCAAGAGACCCAGTACTTC.

The rearrangement joins TRBV5-4 to TRBJ1-2; TRBD1 aligns across 8 bases. The V segment lost 0 bases and the J segment 4 bases; nucleotides outside the gene matches: 8. The CDR3 covers 16 residues. Per the germline V gene, CDR1 is SGHNT and CDR2 is YYREEE (reference sequence). CDR3 in amino acids: CASSLARTGGVYGYTF. The CDR3 DNA follows: TGTGCCAGCAGCTTGGCCCGCACAGGGGGGGTCTATGGCTACACCTTC.

This chain uses TRBV24-1 with TRBJ2-3, with 8 positions matching TRBD1. After removal of 5 bases from V and 4 bases from J, the junction contained 4 bases not matched to a gene. The CDR3 loop spans 14 amino acids. CDR1 and CDR2 from the germline V gene are KGHDR and SFDVKD. This CDR3 reads CATSGAGGSDTQYF. The CDR3 DNA sequence: TGTGCCACCAGTGGGGCAGGGGGCTCAGATACGCAGTATTTT.

In its sample, this clonotype was seen a few times. The chain joins TRBV30 to TRBJ1-1; D uncertain. CDR1 is GTSNPN, CDR2 SVGIG, per germline (reference sequence). The CDR3 has 12 residues. Trimming stripped 1 base from V and 3 bases from J, with 6 bases between. DNA of the CDR3: TGTGCCTGGAGTGACACAGACACTGAAGCTTTCTTT. As protein: CAWSDTDTEAFF.

The chain couples TRBV28 to TRBJ1-1; unclear D gene. CDR3 length: 11 amino acids. V lost 3 bases and J lost 9, with 8 bases in between. Germline CDR1 and CDR2: MDHEN and SYDVKM. In nucleotides, the CDR3 is TGTGCCAGCAGTTTGGCCCTTAAAGCTTTCTTT. Its protein product is CASSLALKAFF.